This T cell receptor beta chain stems from a study of shared clonotypes between healthy human individuals. This CDR3 region has 12 residues. The germline V gene encodes CDR1 SGHDT and CDR2 YYEEEE. V lost 3 bases to trimming and J lost 4 bases, with 7 bases between them. The assay was immunoSEQ multiplex PCR, and TCRdb's table has in-frame clones only and misses some. The table has some 1.5 million clones, approximately 98% seen once. Study-wide results and limits: Relative to memory subsets, naive subsets generally showed larger estimated richness.

Donors were healthy HIV-negative adults without recent acute infections or vaccinations. Splitting of CD4+ cells produced CD45RA+ naive and CD45RA-negative memory subsets. Worth noting for this clone: Its target is unknown.

J is TRBJ1-2 and V is TRBV5-6, with D unresolved. This receptor was taken from a man aged 25 to 40 in good health. The sequenced material came from naive CD4+ T cells sorted from blood. Subset meaning: CD45RA+ positively selected. The chain's CDR3 is CASSSVSYGYTF. DNA for the CDR3: TGTGCCAGCAGCTCGGTCTCCTATGGCTACACCTTC.